What follows describes a single TCR beta chain. Per the authors' pipeline: Amplification with reference gene primers provided the estimates of nucleated cell counts. Repertoires were generated with immunoSEQ multiplex PCR, while TCRdb's copy carries only in-frame clones and drops some. That table gives V, J and clone size, and the DNA gave D and trimming. The repertoire has approximately 120,000 clones, approximately 81% of them found once; the top ten carry approximately 35%. This specimen belongs to a study of blood T cell repertoires in COVID-19. Whole-study context: Sites in the United States, Italy and Spain provided acute and convalescent COVID-19 samples. Sample material is recorded as cDNA or gDNA derived from T cells, B-cell-depleted T cells, or PBMCs.

This CDR3 comprises 16 residues. Germline CDR1 LGHNT, CDR2 FRNRAP. V lost 0 bases and J 0 bases, leaving 12 bases between the germline ends. The clonotype originates from a man aged 35-49 years with active or convalescent COVID-19. Sequencing used peripheral blood. The chain combines TRBV12-5 with TRBJ2-7; TRBD2 is a possible D gene (5 bases). This CDR3 reads CASGLVVTGSSYEQYF. CDR3 nucleotides: TGTGCTAGTGGTTTGGTAGTGACGGGGAGCTCCTACGAGCAGTACTTC.